The 10 T cell receptor beta chains presented below share a single source sample, sequenced in a study of blood T cell repertoires in COVID-19. Sequenced by immunoSEQ multiplex PCR; TCRdb stores in-frame clones only, minus some. The sample consists of under 100,000 clones, around 88% of them appearing once. Sequenced: peripheral blood. The receptors here all came from a man aged 30-40 years with acute or convalescent COVID-19.

The chain combines TRBV19 with TRBJ1-2; no clear D gene. Germline V lookup: CDR1 LNHDA, CDR2 SQIVND (reference sequence). The length of the CDR3 is 12 residues. The V gene lost 7 bases and the J gene lost 8 bases, with 14 bases spanning the gap. DNA for the CDR3: TGTGCCAGTAATCCACGGGAGGGAGGCTACACCTTC. It codes for CASNPREGGYTF.

V and J are TRBV6-6 and TRBJ1-1; D gene uncertain. The CDR3 has 12 residues. V lost 6 bases, J lost 7 bases, and 12 bases lay in between. CDR1 is MNHNY and CDR2 is SVGAGI in the germline V gene (reference sequence). This chain's CDR3 is CASRRRSGEAFF. CDR3 in DNA: TGTGCCAGCAGACGACGATCGGGTGAAGCTTTCTTT.

J is TRBJ1-6 and V is TRBV7-9, with D possibly being TRBD1 (6 bases). The germline V gene has CDR1 SEHNR and CDR2 FQNEAQ (reference sequence). The CDR3 runs to 16 residues. The germline V and J ends were trimmed by 1 base and 9 bases, with 16 bases remaining between them. The CDR3 DNA follows: TGTGCCAGCAGCTTAGGTGAACAGGGTGTGGGTTCACCCCTCCACTTT. Its translation is CASSLGEQGVGSPLHF.

A single count supports this clone. V gene TRBV15 combines with J gene TRBJ2-3; TRBD2 aligns across 16 bases. The CDR3 has 18 residues. V was clipped by 5 bases and J by 2 bases; unmatched bases: 7. Per germline, CDR1 LNHNV and CDR2 YYDKDF (reference sequence). The CDR3: CATSGTSGRVRLTDTQYF. For the CDR3, the DNA is TGTGCCACCAGCGGGACTAGCGGGAGGGTGAGACTCACAGATACGCAGTATTTT.

J is TRBJ2-5 and V is TRBV9; TRBD2 is a possible D gene (6 bases). V was clipped by 2 bases and J by 4 bases, with 12 bases between them. Germline CDR1 reads SGDLS; CDR2 reads YYNGEE. This CDR3 has 14 amino acids. CDR3 amino acids: CASSVGGGGETQYF. CDR3 DNA: TGTGCCAGCAGCGTCGGGGGTGGCGGAGAGACCCAGTACTTC.

The V gene is TRBV6-6, the J gene TRBJ2-1; the match to TRBD1 covers 7 bases. This CDR3 is built from 15 residues. Germline V gene sequence: CDR1 MNHNY, CDR2 SVGAGI (reference sequence). After removal of 6 bases from V and 3 bases from J, the junction contained 8 bases not matched to a gene. The CDR3 is CASRETGTVYNEQFF. The CDR3 nucleotides read TGTGCCAGCAGGGAGACCGGGACAGTCTACAATGAGCAGTTCTTC.

The gene calls are TRBV10-2 and TRBJ1-5, with a weak D call TRBD1 (5 bases). The length of the CDR3 is 14 residues. V shed 0 bases and J shed 7 bases, with 10 bases lying between them. CDR1 is WSHSY, CDR2 SAAADI, per germline. The CDR3 bases are TGCGCCAGCAGTGAGTCCGGGGGTGGACAGCCCCAGCATTTT. Amino acids: CASSESGGGQPQHF.

The chain combines TRBV2 with TRBJ1-2, with D unclear. Germline CDR1 reads SNHLY; CDR2 reads FYNNEI. V lost 11 bases, J lost 2 bases, and 18 bases lay in between. The CDR3 covers 14 residues. The CDR3 bases are TGTGCCGGGCACCTAAGAGGGAAGAACTATGGCTACACCTTC. Encoded protein: CAGHLRGKNYGYTF.

This sequence joins TRBV11-1 and TRBJ2-2; D is possibly TRBD2 (6 bases). The V and J ends lost 5 bases and 2 bases respectively, with 12 bases between them. Per germline, CDR1 SGHAT and CDR2 FQDESV (reference sequence). The CDR3 loop spans 15 amino acids. CDR3 loop: CASSLGLPNTGELFF. The CDR3 DNA follows: TGTGCCAGCAGCCTAGGACTACCTAACACCGGGGAGCTGTTTTTT.

The V gene is TRBV29-1, the J gene TRBJ2-5; 9 nucleotides align to TRBD2. Germline lookup yields CDR1 SQVTM and CDR2 ANQGSEA. Germline trimming cut 4 bases from V and 2 bases from J; bases unmatched to any gene: 8. This CDR3 is built from 15 residues. This chain's CDR3 is CSVGLAGALQETQYF. Written as DNA, the CDR3 is TGCAGCGTTGGGTTAGCGGGAGCCCTTCAAGAGACCCAGTACTTC.